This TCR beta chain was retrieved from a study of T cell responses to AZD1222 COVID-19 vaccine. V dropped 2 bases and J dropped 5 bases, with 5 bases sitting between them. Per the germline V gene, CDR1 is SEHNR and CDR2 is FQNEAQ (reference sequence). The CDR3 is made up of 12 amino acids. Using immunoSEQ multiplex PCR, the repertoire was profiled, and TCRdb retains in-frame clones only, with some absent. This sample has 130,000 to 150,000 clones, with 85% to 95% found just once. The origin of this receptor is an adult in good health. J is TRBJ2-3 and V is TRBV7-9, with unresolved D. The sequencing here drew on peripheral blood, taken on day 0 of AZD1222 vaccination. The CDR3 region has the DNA TGTGCCAGCAGCTTATTTCGAGATACGCAGTATTTT. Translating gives CASSLFRDTQYF.